Sequencing of this T cell receptor (beta chain) was carried out in a study of regulatory T cells in long-lasting Graves disease listed by TCRdb under 2021. Regarding the research as a whole: Antithyroid drugs had been taken for less than 3 months by newly diagnosed Graves' disease patients. Peripheral blood TCR sequencing and RNA sequencing compared persistent Graves' disease patients with newly diagnosed Graves' disease patients. The study was registered as a clinical trial and conducted in China. A total of 35 or so samples underwent TCR sequencing: about 13 from persistent and roughly 20 from newly diagnosed Graves' disease patients. Overall study results and their limits: Because the primary lesion, thyroid tissue, could not be accessed, the study looked at peripheral blood alone. TRBV28, TRBJ1-2 and TRBJ2-5 were preferentially used in persistent disease, while TRBV20-1 and TRBJ2-1 were favored in newly diagnosed disease. Sequencing and analysis were limited to the TCR beta chain. Patients with persistent disease shared more public clonotypes (about 3,000) than newly diagnosed patients did (nearly 1,000). Lower TCR Shannon entropy and fewer highly expanded clones were observed in persistent Graves' disease patients than in newly diagnosed patients, which suggested clonal expansion. The small sample size was acknowledged by the authors as a limitation that may reduce accuracy.

Taken with the paper, the label for time point translates to: newly diagnosed GD, antithyroid drugs for less than 3 months. For both TCR sequencing and RNA sequencing, RNA was extracted from PBMCs using TRIzol. Graves' disease was diagnosed according to American Thyroid Association guidelines. Patients were recruited from an endocrinology department in Xi'an, China. Each patient gave about 8.1 milliliters of peripheral blood, collected in an EDTA anticoagulant tube. Ficoll Paque Plus density gradient separation was used to isolate PBMCs, and no further T cell sorting was performed. RNA quality was checked with an Agilent 2100 Bioanalyzer and agarose gel, and concentration with a NanoDrop 2000. Library generation was performed with multiplex PCR. TCRdb names Illumina HiSeq 4000 as the instrument used. CDR3 regions were amplified by Arm-PCR with iRepertoire HTBI primers to construct TCR beta libraries. Gel purification was performed on PCR products prior to sequencing. In the paper's pipeline: Gene usage analysis of CDR3 amino acid clonotypes relied on the 60 or so TRBV and about 15 TRBJ segments identified across samples. COPE and FqMerger were used to merge the filtered high-quality paired reads into contigs. BLAST was used to align contigs to IMGT TRBV, TRBD and TRBJ reference genes, with CDR3 defined following IMGT. Highly expanded clones were defined as clonotypes with a frequency above 0.1%. Repertoire diversity was measured by Shannon entropy, and V-J evenness by the Gini coefficient. Clonotypes shared by more than one individual were considered public. TCRdb reworked the public reads: Q25 trimming with fastp, MiXCR clone assembly, productive beta chains retained. Each record represents a unique CDR3 protein, reported with the most common genes and DNA among its rows. The V and J calls here are based on TCRdb, not the publication. The sample profile shows about 620,000 distinct CDR3 sequences; roughly 15% of them were found once. The ten top clones hold approximately 18% of the sample.

Points on this clonotype: Its antigen target is currently unknown. The record has no base qualities; no much larger clone is one base away.

The germline V gene provides CDR1 SGDLS and CDR2 YYNGEE. Relative to germline, V is 0 bases shorter and J is 2 bases shorter, with 9 bases between their ends. From its cysteine to its phenylalanine, the CDR3 spans 14 amino acids. Only CDR3 DNA remains: 42 bases, in frame from the first base. The same sample was also used in a study of T cells in Graves' hyperthyroidism and ophthalmopathy. Drawing on the second study: Stable Graves' hyperthyroidism was defined as the absence of progression to ophthalmopathy over 18 months of follow-up. Hyperthyroidism patients were aged 18 to 65 years and newly diagnosed, with disease duration of less than 2 months. Exclusion was applied to patients with uncontrolled infections, other autoimmune diseases, pregnancy or lactation. Clinical symptoms, serum thyroxine and TRAb, thyroid ultrasound, and orbital computed tomography formed the basis for the diagnoses. The TCR CDR3 was subjected to a first round of RT-PCR using the HTBI primer set and the Qiagen OneStep RT-PCR kit. Most expanded thyroid clonotypes (frequency above 0.001) were also detected in blood, suggesting blood repertoires may reflect thyroid immune responses. A 13 V-J signature model separated ophthalmopathy from stable hyperthyroidism, with around 88% sensitivity and 81% to 82% specificity in cross-validation and 80%/75% in testing. During validation, the model predicted progression to ophthalmopathy a median of around 7 months ahead of onset, with roughly 65% sensitivity and about 72% specificity. TCR V-J signatures able to tell the groups apart were searched for in a discovery cohort of 95 or so patients, of whom more than 40 had Graves' ophthalmopathy and 57 had stable Graves' hyperthyroidism. Whether ophthalmopathy could be predicted prospectively was tested in an independent validation cohort made up of roughly 19 hyperthyroidism patients plus 17 patients who later progressed to ophthalmopathy. For training and testing, the roughly 100 patients in the discovery cohort were randomly divided in a 7:3 ratio. In addition, the study compared T-cell repertoires in thyroid tissue and in blood from roughly 6 Graves' hyperthyroidism patients. Once sampling was done, hyperthyroidism patients were given methimazole at a starting dose of 30 mg daily, whereas ophthalmopathy patients were given high-dose intravenous methylprednisolone. A second multiplex PCR round built the libraries, followed by size selection and purification. Paired-end sequencing of the libraries was performed with 100 bp reads on an Illumina HiSeq2000. SOAPnuke was used to process the raw data, with reads discarded if the reads contained adapters or uncalled bases, had a mean Phred below 15, or lacked an exact constant-primer or identifier match. High-quality paired reads were merged with COPE v1.2.5, and unique nucleotide sequences were defined as clonotypes. Clonotypes were aligned to IMGT TRBV, TRBD and TRBJ reference segments using MiTCR v1.1. The analysis was restricted to V-J combinations with a frequency above 0.0001, which together covered about 99% of the repertoires. A TCS score was defined as the ratio of F50 (clonal expansion) to E x V (chaos), with BLOSUM62-based TCRdist applied between CDR3 peptides within each V-J. Welch's t-statistics and random forest reduced around 510 V-J features to around 14, which were used in a naive Bayes classifier (R e1071). No statistical method was used to set the sample size in advance, and investigators knew the group allocation. According to the paper, TCR Vbeta CDR3 sequencing was carried out on 135 peripheral blood samples, which came from fewer than 50 ophthalmopathy, about 75 hyperthyroidism and around 17 progressor patients.

The rearrangement joined TRBV9 to TRBJ2-7; the D gene remains uncertain. The source of this sequence is a woman in her twenties or thirties with Graves disease. Donor details come from another sample of the same person, matched by shared clones. The sequences come from peripheral blood mononuclear cells (PBMCs), collected at new diagnosis, from a patient treated with antithyroid drugs. The CDR3 region reads CASSVGVSPYEQYF. The DNA is TGTGCCAGCAGCGTAGGCGTCAGTCCCTACGAGCAGTACTTC.